This T cell receptor (beta chain) was obtained from a study of shared clonotypes between healthy human individuals. Study-level points and caveats: Donor clonotype sharing was expected to depend on sequencing depth.

As for this clone: Its target is not known.

Germline CDR1 is SGDLS and CDR2 is YYNGEE. Deletions cut 3 bases from V and 2 bases from J, with 6 bases between. The CDR3 is made up of 13 amino acids. TCRdb's copy holds only in-frame clones and misses some; the assay was immunoSEQ multiplex PCR. The sample yields 2 million to 2.5 million clones, over 90% seen once. The V gene is TRBV9, the J gene TRBJ2-1; D gene uncertain. The sequence was collected from a man between 18 and 35 years old in good health. Some clones in this sample may be carry-over from other donors' samples. Input material: naive CD4+ T cells from PBMCs. The subset was: CD45RA+ positively selected. The CDR3 DNA reads as TGTGCCAGCAGCGAAACAGCCTACAATGAGCAGTTCTTC. This translates into CASSETAYNEQFF.